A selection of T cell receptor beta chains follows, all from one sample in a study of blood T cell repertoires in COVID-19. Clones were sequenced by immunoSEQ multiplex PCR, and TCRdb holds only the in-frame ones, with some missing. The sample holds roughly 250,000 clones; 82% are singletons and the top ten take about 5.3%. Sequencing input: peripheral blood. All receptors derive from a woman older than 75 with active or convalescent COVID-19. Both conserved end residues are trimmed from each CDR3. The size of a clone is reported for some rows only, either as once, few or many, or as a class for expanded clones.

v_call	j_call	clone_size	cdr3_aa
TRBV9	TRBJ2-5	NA	ASSVTDRERETQY
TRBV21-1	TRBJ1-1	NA	ASSKVGQGNTEAF
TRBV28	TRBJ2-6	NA	ASSFLQGANVLT
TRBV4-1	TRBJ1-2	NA	ASSQDRQGHGYT
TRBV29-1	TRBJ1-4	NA	STRTGDEKLF
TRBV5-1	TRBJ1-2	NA	ASSLGGPAAYGYT
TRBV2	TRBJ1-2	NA	ASRPDRGSYGYT
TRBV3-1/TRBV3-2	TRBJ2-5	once	ASSPVGGVGETQY
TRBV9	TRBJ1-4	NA	ASSVGSGETRKLF
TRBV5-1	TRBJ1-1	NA	ASSLLFKGGTEAF
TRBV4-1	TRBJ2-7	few	ASSQAGAAYEQY
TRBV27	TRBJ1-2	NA	ASSSLGGDYGYT
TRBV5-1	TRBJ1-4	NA	ASSLDRGMDEKLF
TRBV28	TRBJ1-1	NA	ASSLDRTGMNTEAF
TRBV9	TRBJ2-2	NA	ASSVATTGVLTGELF
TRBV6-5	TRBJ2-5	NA	ASRRQGQETQY
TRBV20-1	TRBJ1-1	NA	RGQGTEAF
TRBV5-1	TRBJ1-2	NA	ASSLASGHGSYGYT
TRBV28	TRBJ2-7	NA	ASSRVAGDSLEQY
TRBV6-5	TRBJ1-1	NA	ASSLDTNTEAF
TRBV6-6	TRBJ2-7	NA	ASSYGHSESYEQY
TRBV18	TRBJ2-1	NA	ASSPPLDNEQF
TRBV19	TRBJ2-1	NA	ASSIASGSSYNEQF
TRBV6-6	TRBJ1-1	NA	ASRGQGAMNTEAF
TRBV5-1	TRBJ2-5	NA	ASSPSGSQETQY
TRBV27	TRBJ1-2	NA	ASSLTGHNYGYT
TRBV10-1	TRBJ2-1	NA	ASSLQYNEQF
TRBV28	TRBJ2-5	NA	ASSLYPGQGARETQY
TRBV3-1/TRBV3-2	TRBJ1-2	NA	ASSQGGSNYGYT
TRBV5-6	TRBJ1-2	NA	ASSWGQGGYGYT
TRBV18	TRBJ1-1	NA	ASSQSTGNTEAF
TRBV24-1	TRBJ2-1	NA	ATSEWTSGYNEQF
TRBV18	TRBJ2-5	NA	ASSPRLASGGRQQETQY